Listed here are 3 T cell receptor beta chains from one sample, sequenced in a study of cytomegalovirus exposure and HLA in healthy donors. PCR involved 60 Vbeta and 13 Jbeta primers. The method was immunoSEQ multiplex PCR; TCRdb's version includes in-frame clones alone and lacks a portion of them. The sample has 140,000 or so clones; around 80% are singletons. Sequenced material: PBMCs. These receptors were taken from a woman in her 30s in good health and CMV-seronegative.

This chain links TRBV29-1 with TRBJ1-2; D possibly corresponds to TRBD1 (6 bases). With 6 bases removed from V and 8 bases from J, the gap between germline ends came to 16 bases. The CDR3 is made up of 12 amino acids. Germline V lookup: CDR1 SQVTM, CDR2 ANQGSEA. The CDR3 region is CSVDRRPRGYTF. In DNA, the CDR3 is TGCAGCGTAGACAGGCGCCCTAGGGGCTACACCTTC.

The chain couples TRBV7-3 to TRBJ1-3; perhaps TRBD1 as D (5 bases). This CDR3 region has 15 residues. With 11 bases removed from V and 0 bases from J, the gap between germline ends came to 17 bases. In germline, CDR1 is SGHTA, CDR2 FQGTGA. The CDR3 sequence is CACGRGGSSGNTIYF. CDR3 nucleotide sequence: TGTGCCTGCGGACGGGGGGGGAGCTCTGGAAACACCATATATTTT.

The chain has TRBV5-1 and TRBJ1-2; 7 nucleotides match TRBD1. V gave up 4 bases and J gave up 3 bases; unmatched junction bases: 12. The CDR3 consists of 16 residues. Germline values: CDR1 SGHRS, CDR2 YFSETQ. The CDR3 spells CASSVLRDSGDYGYTF. The CDR3 coding sequence is TGCGCCAGCAGCGTCCTACGGGACAGTGGGGACTATGGCTACACCTTC.